This T cell receptor (beta chain) comes out of a study of cytomegalovirus exposure and HLA in healthy donors. Germline loops: CDR1 MDHEN, CDR2 SYDVKM. There are 13 residues in the CDR3. V lost 2 bases and J 15 bases, leaving 17 bases between the germline ends. Vbeta (60) and Jbeta (13) primers were used in the PCR. Data came from immunoSEQ multiplex PCR; TCRdb stores just in-frame clones and leaves some out. This table has 180,000 or so clones, roughly 73% appearing once. Material: PBMCs. The TCR sequence derives from a woman between 40 and 50 years old in good health and CMV-seropositive. The rearrangement links TRBV28 to TRBJ1-5; D gene uncertain. The CDR3 nucleotides read TGTGCCAGCAGTTTAGGGTGGGCAGAACGTTGGCATTTT. It is translated as CASSLGWAERWHF.